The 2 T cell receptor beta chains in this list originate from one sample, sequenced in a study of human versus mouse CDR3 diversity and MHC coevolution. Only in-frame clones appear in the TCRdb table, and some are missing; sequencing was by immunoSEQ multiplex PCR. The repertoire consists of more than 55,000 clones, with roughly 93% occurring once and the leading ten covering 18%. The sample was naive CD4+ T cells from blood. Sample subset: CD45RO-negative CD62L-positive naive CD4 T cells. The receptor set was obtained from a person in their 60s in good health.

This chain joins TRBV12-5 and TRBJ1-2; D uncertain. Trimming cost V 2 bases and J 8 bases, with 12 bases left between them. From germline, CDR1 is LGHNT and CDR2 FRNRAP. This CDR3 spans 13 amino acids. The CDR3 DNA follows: TGTGCTAGTGGTTTGCTTAAGGCGGGGGGCTACACCTTC. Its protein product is CASGLLKAGGYTF.

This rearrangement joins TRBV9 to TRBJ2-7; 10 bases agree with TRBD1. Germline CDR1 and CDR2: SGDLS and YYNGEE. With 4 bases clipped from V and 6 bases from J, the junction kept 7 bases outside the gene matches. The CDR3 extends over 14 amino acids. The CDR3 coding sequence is TGTGCCAGCAGCCCTCGGGACAGGGGAGGCGAGCAGTACTTC. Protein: CASSPRDRGGEQYF.